This T cell receptor beta chain was found in a study of shared clonotypes between healthy human individuals (dated by TCRdb to 2020 to 2022). For context, the study as a whole: A few men and a couple of women, aged 18 to 49 years, made up the cohort. For each donor, three plates each were used for CD4 naive and CD4 memory, two plates were used for CD8 naive, and one plate was used for CD8 memory. To estimate repertoire size and how much clonotype sharing occurs between individuals, the study deeply sequenced the blood TCR repertoires of 5 or 6 healthy adults. Different laboratories and diverse techniques were used to prepare libraries and sequence TCR repertoires, to increase sequencing depth and limit assay-specific biases. Per donor, leukapheresis produced somewhere between about 0.8 and 9.5 billion PBMCs. Beyond this particular receptor, the publication reports: Compared with non-shared clonotypes, the clonotypes found in all four sorted-subset donors had higher generation probabilities. Around 5.4% of naive CD4, 3.5% of naive CD8, 2% to 2.5% of memory CD4, and about 0.4% of memory CD8 clonotypes were shared across a few donors. Sampling was restricted to blood, and TCR repertoires in tissue are likely to differ from TCR repertoires in blood. Naive subsets generally had larger estimated clonotype richness than memory subsets. Rarefaction of sorted-subset datasets indicated incomplete sequencing despite the large sequencing depth. The small number of donors limited the genetic and exposure-history diversity represented. Pairwise subsampling led to the expectation that sequencing depth would affect the degree of clonotype sharing among donors.

According to the germline V gene, CDR1 reads LGHNA and CDR2 reads YNFKEQ. Spanning cysteine to phenylalanine, the CDR3 consists of 13 amino acids. Only the CDR3 DNA stays, 39 bases, in frame from base 1. Relative to germline, V is missing 4 bases and J is missing 7 bases, with 5 bases of the junction outside any gene match. The sample holds one count of this clone. There is no known antigen for this receptor. The input lacks base qualities; no much larger clone sits a single base away. The donors were healthy, HIV-negative adults who had no recently reported acute infections or vaccinations. Every donor was a Caucasian adult residing in Nashville, Tennessee, USA. CD4+ T cells were enriched by magnetic negative selection, after which naive cells were positively selected on CD45RA and the negative fraction was taken as the memory subset. Blood was collected by leukapheresis, and PBMCs were isolated by Ficoll-Histopaque density gradient centrifugation and then cryopreserved in liquid nitrogen vapor phase. Purity and quantity of every magnetically sorted T cell population were checked by analytical flow cytometry. Genomic DNA was isolated from every sorted fraction and measured by UV absorbance on a Nanodrop 2000c.

TCR CDR3 regions were amplified from genomic DNA by multiplex PCR using the deep immunoSEQ assay. Extracted genomic DNA from each cell subset was distributed evenly across all wells of several immunoSEQ 96-well plates, and each plate was treated as a replicate. For sorted subsets, approximately 210 ng of genomic DNA, equivalent to 30,000 or so T cell genomes, went into each replicate PCR. Purified libraries were measured with a Qubit 3.0 fluorometer, size-checked on a Bioanalyzer 2100, and measured again with the KAPA Library Quantification kit. A separate single-read 150-cycle Illumina NextSeq 550 flow cell was used to sequence each immunoSEQ 96-well plate. Per the original workflow: Because only junctional sequences without quality scores were contained in the immunoSEQ output, filtering matching that applied to full-length reads could not be performed. Sequences were annotated with PyIR, a Python wrapper for IgBLAST v1.9, and V/J genes and CDR3 were assigned using IMGT germline references. Reads were filtered out if the reads had weak V/J assignments (E-value above 1e-6), no CDR3, stop codons, out-of-frame junctions, or ambiguous translated residues. V3J clonotypes were defined by identical inferred V gene, J gene, and CDR3 amino acid sequence. Percentage overlap between repertoires was calculated by dividing the number of shared unique clonotypes by the size of the smaller repertoire. Richness of each repertoire was evaluated using RTK rarefaction, the Chao1 estimator, and Recon v2.1 estimates of unobserved clonotypes. Generation probabilities were computed with OLGA for all TCRbeta clonotypes obtained by the gDNA method from a few donors. This is the immuneACCESS table as TCRdb keeps it, with only in-frame sequences that have V and J called. A part of the clones is gone; compared with another copy, unresolved V genes explain less than half, and the rest is unexplained. The V and J calls and clone size were taken over from that table, and D and trimming were inferred from the DNA. The sample data list about 2.3 million clones, and over 85% of these were observed just once. Together, the top ten hold roughly 0.36% of the sample.

The specimen sequenced was naive CD4+ T cells from PBMCs. Per the publication, the cell subset or site label means: CD45RA+ positively selected. This sequence originates from a man aged 18 to 29 in good health. Some clones in this sample may be carry-over from other donors' samples. The chain is assembled from TRBV4-2 and TRBJ2-7, and 9 bases in between align with TRBD1. The DNA is as follows: TGTGCCAGCAGCCCGGGGACAGGGATAGAGCAGTACTTC. It specifies CASSPGTGIEQYF.